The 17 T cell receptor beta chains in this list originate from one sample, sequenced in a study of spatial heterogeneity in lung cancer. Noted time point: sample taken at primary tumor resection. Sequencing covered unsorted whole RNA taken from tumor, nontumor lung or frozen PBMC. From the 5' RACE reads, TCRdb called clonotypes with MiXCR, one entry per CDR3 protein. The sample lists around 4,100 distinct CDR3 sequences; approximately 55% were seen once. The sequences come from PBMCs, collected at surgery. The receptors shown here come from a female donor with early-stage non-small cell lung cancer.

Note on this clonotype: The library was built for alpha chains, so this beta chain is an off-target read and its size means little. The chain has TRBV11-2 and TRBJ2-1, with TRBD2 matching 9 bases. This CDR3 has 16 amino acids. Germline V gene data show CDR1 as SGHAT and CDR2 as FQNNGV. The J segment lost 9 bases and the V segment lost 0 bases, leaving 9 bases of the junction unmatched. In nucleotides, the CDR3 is TGTGCCAGCAGCTTAGATTTCCCAGGACTAGCGACTGAGCAGTTCTTC. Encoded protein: CASSLDFPGLATEQFF.

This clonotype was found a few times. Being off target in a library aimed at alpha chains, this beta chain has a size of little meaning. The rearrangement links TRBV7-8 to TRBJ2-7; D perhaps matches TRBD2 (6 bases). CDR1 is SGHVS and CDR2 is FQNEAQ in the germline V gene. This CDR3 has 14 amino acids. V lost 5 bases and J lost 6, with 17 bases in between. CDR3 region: CASSRRDSGPEQYF. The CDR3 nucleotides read TGTGCCAGCAGCCGCCGGGACTCCGGCCCCGAGCAGTACTTC.

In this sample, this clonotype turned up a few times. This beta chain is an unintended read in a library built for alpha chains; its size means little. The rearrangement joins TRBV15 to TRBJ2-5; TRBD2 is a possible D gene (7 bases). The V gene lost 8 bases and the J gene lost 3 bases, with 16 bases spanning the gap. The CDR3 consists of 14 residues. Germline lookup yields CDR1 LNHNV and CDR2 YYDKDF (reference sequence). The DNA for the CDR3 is TGTGCCACCTCTCGGGGGGCGATTGAAGAGACCCAGTACTTC. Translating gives CATSRGAIEETQYF.

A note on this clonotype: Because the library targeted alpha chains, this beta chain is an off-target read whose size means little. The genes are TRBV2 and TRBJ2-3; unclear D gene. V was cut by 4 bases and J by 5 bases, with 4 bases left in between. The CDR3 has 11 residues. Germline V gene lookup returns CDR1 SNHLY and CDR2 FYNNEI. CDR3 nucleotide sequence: TGTGCCAGCAGTGGGCAAGATACGCAGTATTTT. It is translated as CASSGQDTQYF. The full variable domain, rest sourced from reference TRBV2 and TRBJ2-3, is EPEVTQTPSHQVTQMGQEVILRCVPISNHLYFYWYRQILGQKVEFLVSFYNNEISEKSEIFDDQFSVERPDGSNFTLKIRSTKLEDSAMYFCASSGQDTQYFGPGTRLTVL.

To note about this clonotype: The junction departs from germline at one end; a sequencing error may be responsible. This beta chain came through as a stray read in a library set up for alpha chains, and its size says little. Here the CDR3 DNA reads TGTGCCGGCAGCTCCGGGACCACTCGTTCAGATACGCAGTATTTT. Translating gives CAGSSGTTRSDTQYF. The chain carries TRBV7-9 and TRBJ2-3, with D perhaps being TRBD1 or TRBD2 (5 bases each). From germline, CDR1 is SEHNR and CDR2 FQNEAQ (reference sequence). CDR3 length: 15 amino acids. The variable domain in full, completed from reference TRBV7-9 and TRBJ2-3, reads DTGVSQNPRHKITKRGQNVTFRCDPISEHNRLYWYRQTLGQGPEFLTYFQNEAQLEKSRLLSDRFSAERPKGSFSTLEIQRTEQGDSAMYLCAGSSGTTRSDTQYFGPGTRLTVL.

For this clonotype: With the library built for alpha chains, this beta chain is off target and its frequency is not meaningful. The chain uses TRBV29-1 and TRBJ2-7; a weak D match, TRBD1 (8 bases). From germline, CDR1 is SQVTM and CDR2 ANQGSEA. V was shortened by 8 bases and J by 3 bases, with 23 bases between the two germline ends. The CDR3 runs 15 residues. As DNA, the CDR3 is TGCAGCATAAGACAGGGGAGGGATAGGAGCTACGAGCAGTACTTC. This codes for CSIRQGRDRSYEQYF.

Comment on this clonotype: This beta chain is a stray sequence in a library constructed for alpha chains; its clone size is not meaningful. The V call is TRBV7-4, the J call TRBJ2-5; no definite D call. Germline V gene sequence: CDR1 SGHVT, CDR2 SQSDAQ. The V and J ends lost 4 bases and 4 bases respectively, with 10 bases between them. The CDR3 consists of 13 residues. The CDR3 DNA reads TGTGCCAGCAGCTCGAGAGGTTTAGAGACCCAGTACTTC. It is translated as CASSSRGLETQYF.

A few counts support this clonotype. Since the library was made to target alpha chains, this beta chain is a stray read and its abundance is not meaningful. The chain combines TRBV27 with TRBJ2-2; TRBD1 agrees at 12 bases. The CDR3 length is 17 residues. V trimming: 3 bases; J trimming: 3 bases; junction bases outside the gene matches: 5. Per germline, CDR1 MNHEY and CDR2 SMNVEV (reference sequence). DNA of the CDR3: TGTGCCAGCAGTTTGGGACAGGGGGCTTTGGACACCGGGGAGCTGTTTTTT. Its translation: CASSLGQGALDTGELFF.

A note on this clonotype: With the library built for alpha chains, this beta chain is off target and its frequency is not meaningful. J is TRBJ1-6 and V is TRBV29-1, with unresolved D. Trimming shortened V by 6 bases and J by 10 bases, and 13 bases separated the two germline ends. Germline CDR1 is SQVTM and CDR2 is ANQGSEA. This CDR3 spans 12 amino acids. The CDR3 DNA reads TGCAGCGTCGGACGGGGTGAATCACCCCTCCACTTT. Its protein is CSVGRGESPLHF. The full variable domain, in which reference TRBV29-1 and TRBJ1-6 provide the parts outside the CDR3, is SAVISQKPSRDICQRGTSLTIQCQVDSQVTMMFWYRQQPGQSLTLIATANQGSEATYESGFVIDKFPISRPNLTFSTLTVSNMSPEDSSIYLCSVGRGESPLHFGNGTRLTVT.

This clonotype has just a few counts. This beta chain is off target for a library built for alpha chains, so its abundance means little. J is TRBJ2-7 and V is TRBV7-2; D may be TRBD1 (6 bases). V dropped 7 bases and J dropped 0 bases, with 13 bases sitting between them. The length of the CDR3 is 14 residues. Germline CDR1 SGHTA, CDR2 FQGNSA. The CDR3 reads CASTPTGSSYEQYF. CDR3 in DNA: TGTGCCAGCACCCCGACAGGATCCTCCTACGAGCAGTACTTC.

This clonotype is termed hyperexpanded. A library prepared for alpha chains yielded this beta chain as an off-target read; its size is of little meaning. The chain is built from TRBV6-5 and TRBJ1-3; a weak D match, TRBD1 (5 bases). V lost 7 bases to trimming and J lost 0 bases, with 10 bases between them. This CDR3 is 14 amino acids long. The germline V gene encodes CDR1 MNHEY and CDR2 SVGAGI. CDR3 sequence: CASKRQSSGNTIYF. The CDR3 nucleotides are TGTGCCAGCAAACGACAGAGCTCTGGAAACACCATATATTTT.

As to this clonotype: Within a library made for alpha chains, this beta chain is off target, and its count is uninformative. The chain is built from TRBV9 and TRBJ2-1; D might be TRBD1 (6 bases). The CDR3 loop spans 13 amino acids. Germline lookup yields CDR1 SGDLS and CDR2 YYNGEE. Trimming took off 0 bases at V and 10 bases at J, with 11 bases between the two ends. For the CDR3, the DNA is TGTGCCAGCAGCGTAGACTCAGGGGTGGAGCAGTTCTTC. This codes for CASSVDSGVEQFF. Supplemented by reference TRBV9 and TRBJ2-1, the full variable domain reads DSGVTQTPKHLITATGQRVTLRCSPRSGDLSVYWYQQSLDQGLQFLIQYYNGEERAKGNILERFSAQQFPDLHSELNLSSLELGDSALYFCASSVDSGVEQFFGPGTRLTVL.

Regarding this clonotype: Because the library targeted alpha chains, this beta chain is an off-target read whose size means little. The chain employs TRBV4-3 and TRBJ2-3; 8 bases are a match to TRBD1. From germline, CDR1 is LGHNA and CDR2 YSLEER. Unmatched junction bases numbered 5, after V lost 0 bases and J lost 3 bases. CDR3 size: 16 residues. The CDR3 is CASSQDPRGLTDTQYF. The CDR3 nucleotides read TGCGCCAGCAGCCAAGATCCCAGGGGGCTTACAGATACGCAGTATTTT.

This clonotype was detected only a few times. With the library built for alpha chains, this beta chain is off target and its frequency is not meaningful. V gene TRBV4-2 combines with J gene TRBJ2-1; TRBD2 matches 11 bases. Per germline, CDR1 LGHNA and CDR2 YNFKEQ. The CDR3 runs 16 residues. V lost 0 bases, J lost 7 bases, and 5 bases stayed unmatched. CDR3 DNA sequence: TGTGCCAGCAGCCAAGATATAGCGGGAGGGCAAAATGAGCAGTTCTTC. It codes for CASSQDIAGGQNEQFF.

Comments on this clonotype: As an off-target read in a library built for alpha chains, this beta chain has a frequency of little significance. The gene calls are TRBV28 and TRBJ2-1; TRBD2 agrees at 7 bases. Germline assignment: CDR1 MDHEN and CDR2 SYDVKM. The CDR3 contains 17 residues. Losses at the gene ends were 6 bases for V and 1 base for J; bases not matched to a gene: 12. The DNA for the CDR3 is TGTGCCAGCAGCCCCGGCCCGGGAGGCCGTTCCTACAATGAGCAGTTCTTC. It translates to CASSPGPGGRSYNEQFF.

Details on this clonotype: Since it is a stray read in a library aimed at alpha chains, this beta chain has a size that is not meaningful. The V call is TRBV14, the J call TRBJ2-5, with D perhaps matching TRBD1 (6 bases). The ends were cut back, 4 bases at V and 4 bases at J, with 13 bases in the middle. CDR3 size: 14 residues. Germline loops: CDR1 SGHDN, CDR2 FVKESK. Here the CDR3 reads CASSRADSRETQYF. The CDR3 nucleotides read TGTGCCAGCAGCCGGGCGGACAGCCGAGAGACCCAGTACTTC.

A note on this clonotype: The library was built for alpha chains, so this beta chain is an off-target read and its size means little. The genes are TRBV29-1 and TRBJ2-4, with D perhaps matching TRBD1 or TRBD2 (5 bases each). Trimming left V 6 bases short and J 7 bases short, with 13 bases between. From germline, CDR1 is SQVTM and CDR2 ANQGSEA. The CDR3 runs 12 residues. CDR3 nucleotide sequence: TGCAGCGTCGCAAACGAGGGGAACATTCAGTACTTC. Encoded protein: CSVANEGNIQYF.